The subject of this entry is one T cell receptor (beta chain). Profiled with immunoSEQ multiplex PCR; TCRdb holds only in-frame clones, not every one. The repertoire holds 110,000 or so clones, with over 75% as singletons. The sample comes from a study of blood T cell repertoires in COVID-19. At the level of the study: The samples span acute and convalescent COVID-19 from the United States, Italy and Spain. T cells, B-cell-depleted T cells, or PBMCs provided the cDNA or gDNA that served as material.

The germline V gene has CDR1 MNHEY and CDR2 SVGAGI. CDR3 length: 14 amino acids. Losses at the gene ends were 6 bases for V and 10 bases for J; bases not matched to a gene: 12. This clonotype originated in a woman aged 45 to 65 with acute or convalescent COVID-19. V gene TRBV6-5 combines with J gene TRBJ1-2; the match to TRBD1 covers 9 bases. Sequenced: peripheral blood. The CDR3 nucleotides read TGTGCCAGCAGACCACCGGGACAGGGTGACCTCTACACCTTC. It encodes CASRPPGQGDLYTF.